One T cell receptor (beta chain) is described in this entry. The antigen is undetermined. This sample was taken from a study of OX40 agonist ivuxolimab in advanced cancers. Study details: The study enrolled dose-escalation patients with hepatocellular carcinoma, melanoma, renal cell or head and neck cancer. Findings and limits, study-wide: No determination was made of the antigen specificity of the expanded peripheral T cells.

CDR1 SGHNT and CDR2 YYREEE come from the germline V gene (reference sequence). The CDR3 has 14 amino acids. The V end lost 0 bases, the J end lost 8 bases, and 9 bases lay between the germline ends. Profiling relied on immunoSEQ multiplex PCR, and the TCRdb table lists in-frame clones only, not all of them. The sample lists around 84,000 clones; 75% to 95% were seen once. Source: CD4+ or CD8+ T cells sorted from blood, taken in a trial of the OX40 agonist ivuxolimab. The chain employs TRBV5-4 and TRBJ1-6, with D unresolved. The sequence was obtained from an adult with an advanced solid tumor such as melanoma, head and neck, liver or kidney cancer. The CDR3 is CASSLVRVDSPLHF. The CDR3 nucleotides read TGTGCCAGCAGCTTGGTAAGGGTGGATTCACCCCTCCACTTT.